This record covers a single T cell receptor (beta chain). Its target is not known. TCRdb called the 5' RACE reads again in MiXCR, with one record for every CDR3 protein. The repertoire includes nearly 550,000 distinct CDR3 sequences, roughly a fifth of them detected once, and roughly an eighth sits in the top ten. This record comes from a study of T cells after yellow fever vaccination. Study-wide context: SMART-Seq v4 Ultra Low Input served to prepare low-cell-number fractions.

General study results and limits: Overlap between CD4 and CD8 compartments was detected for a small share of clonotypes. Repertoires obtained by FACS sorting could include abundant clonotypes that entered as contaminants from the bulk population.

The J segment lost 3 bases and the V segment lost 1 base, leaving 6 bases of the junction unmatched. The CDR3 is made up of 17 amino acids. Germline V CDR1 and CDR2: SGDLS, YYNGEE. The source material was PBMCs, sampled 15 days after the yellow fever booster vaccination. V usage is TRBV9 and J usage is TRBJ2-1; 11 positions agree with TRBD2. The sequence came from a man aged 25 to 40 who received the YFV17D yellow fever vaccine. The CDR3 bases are TGTGCCAGCAGCGTATCAACCGGGACTAGCGGCTACAATGAGCAGTTCTTC. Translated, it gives CASSVSTGTSGYNEQFF.